Each of the 22 T cell receptor beta chains below was sequenced from the same sample in a study of long-term antiretroviral therapy in people with HIV. Investigators performed immunoSEQ version v3.0 at survey level. Sequencing used immunoSEQ multiplex PCR; TCRdb keeps in-frame clones, though not all of them. The data hold 17,000 or so clones, with 75% to 90% observed a single time. Sequences were derived from unsorted PBMCs, sampled 4.2 years after starting antiretroviral therapy. The receptors originated from a middle-aged man with HIV.

This clone has a handful of counts. The chain combines TRBV2 with TRBJ1-2; perhaps TRBD1 as D (5 bases). Germline loops: CDR1 SNHLY, CDR2 FYNNEI. V lost 3 bases to trimming and J lost 7 bases, with 18 bases between them. CDR3 length: 15 amino acids. CDR3 protein: CASSEGPRGKSGYTF. In DNA, the CDR3 is TGTGCCAGCAGTGAGGGGCCCCGGGGAAAGTCTGGCTACACCTTC. Full variable domain (missing parts from reference TRBV2 and TRBJ1-2): EPEVTQTPSHQVTQMGQEVILRCVPISNHLYFYWYRQILGQKVEFLVSFYNNEISEKSEIFDDQFSVERPDGSNFTLKIRSTKLEDSAMYFCASSEGPRGKSGYTFGSGTRLTVV.

The genes are TRBV10-3 and TRBJ1-2; 9 bases map to TRBD1. The germline gives CDR1 ENHRY, CDR2 SYGVKD. The CDR3 sequence is 13 residues long. The trim removed 2 bases at V and 6 bases at J, leaving 1 base unmatched. As DNA, the CDR3 is TGTGCCATCAGTGAGCGACAGGGGGATGGCTACACCTTC. It encodes CAISERQGDGYTF.

This sequence joins TRBV21-1 and TRBJ1-2; TRBD1 is the table's D call and was not checked against the DNA. TRBV21-1 is annotated as a pseudogene. The CDR3 sequence is 13 residues long. The CDR3 coding sequence is TGTGCCAGCAGCAAGACAGGGCCGAGGGGCTACACCTTC. It is translated as CASSKTGPRGYTF.

The genes are TRBV7-9 and TRBJ1-4; no clear D gene. Trimming took 5 bases from V and 3 from J, leaving 13 bases between them. Germline V gene data show CDR1 as SEHNR and CDR2 as FQNEAQ (reference sequence). The CDR3 is made up of 15 amino acids. The CDR3 sequence is CASSPGIGSNEKLFF. The CDR3, as DNA: TGTGCCAGCAGCCCCGGGATAGGATCTAATGAAAAACTGTTTTTT.

This chain connects TRBV13 to TRBJ2-7; 10 bases are a match to TRBD1. CDR1 and CDR2 (germline): PRHDT, FYEKMQ (reference sequence). The CDR3 loop spans 16 amino acids. Trimming at V came to 5 bases and at J to 6 bases, leaving 13 bases not matched to a gene. CDR3 DNA sequence: TGTGCCAGCAGCAAACGGCCGGGACAGGGGTCGGGCGAGCAGTACTTC. Protein: CASSKRPGQGSGEQYF.

The genes are TRBV7-2 and TRBJ1-4; D is undetermined. The CDR3 loop spans 12 amino acids. The V end lost 2 bases, the J end lost 7 bases, and 5 bases lay between the germline ends. Per germline, CDR1 SGHTA and CDR2 FQGNSA. The CDR3 coding sequence is TGTGCCAGCAGCTTATGGGGTGAAAAACTGTTTTTT. It codes for CASSLWGEKLFF.

The gene calls are TRBV6-6 and TRBJ1-1; D may be TRBD1 (5 bases). The germline CDR1 and CDR2 sequences are MNHNY and SVGAGI (reference sequence). The length of the CDR3 is 16 residues. Trimming removed 2 bases at V and 0 bases at J, with 13 bases between. The CDR3, as DNA: TGTGCCAGCAGTTACGGTCCAGGCAGGGTGAACACTGAAGCTTTCTTT. It encodes CASSYGPGRVNTEAFF.

The chain carries TRBV11-1 and TRBJ2-1; TRBD1 aligns across 7 bases. With V trimmed by 5 bases and J by 4 bases, 8 bases remained unmatched. The CDR3 contains 15 residues. From germline, CDR1 is SGHAT and CDR2 FQDESV (reference sequence). The CDR3, as DNA: TGTGCCAGCAGCATCCGGGACAGCCCTTACAATGAGCAGTTCTTC. Amino acids: CASSIRDSPYNEQFF.

V is TRBV5-4 and J is TRBJ1-3, with D possibly TRBD1 on 6 matching bases. The CDR3 is 17 amino acids. Germline CDR1 SGHNT, CDR2 YYREEE (reference sequence). V lost 4 bases and J 0 bases, leaving 17 bases between the germline ends. CDR3 region: CASSNPGTQNSGNTIYF. DNA of the CDR3: TGTGCCAGCAGCAACCCCGGGACACAGAACTCTGGAAACACCATATATTTT.

The chain recombines TRBV9 with TRBJ1-2; the D is unclear. Trimming left V 0 bases short and J 4 bases short, with 10 bases between. Per the germline V gene, CDR1 is SGDLS and CDR2 is YYNGEE. CDR3 length: 14 amino acids. The CDR3 sequence: CASSVGRSPYGYTF. In DNA, the CDR3 is TGTGCCAGCAGCGTAGGTCGCTCACCCTATGGCTACACCTTC.

The chain combines TRBV5-6 with TRBJ1-3; D is unresolved. Trimming removed 0 bases at V and 0 bases at J, with 4 bases between. Germline CDR1 SGHDT, CDR2 YYEEEE. This CDR3 has 14 residues. CDR3 sequence: CASSLAVSGNTIYF. The DNA for the CDR3 is TGTGCCAGCAGCTTGGCGGTCTCTGGAAACACCATATATTTT.

The V call is TRBV4-3, the J call TRBJ2-7, with 10 bases identical to TRBD1. The CDR3 consists of 16 residues. The trim removed 0 bases at V and 2 bases at J, leaving 4 bases unmatched. Germline CDR1 is LGHNA and CDR2 is YSLEER. CDR3 coding DNA: TGCGCCAGCAGCCAAGATGAGGGGACAGGGGCCTACGAGCAGTACTTC. Residues: CASSQDEGTGAYEQYF.

This clone has only a few counts. The chain has TRBV12-5 and TRBJ2-7; D perhaps matches TRBD1 (6 bases). Germline assignment: CDR1 LGHNT and CDR2 FRNRAP. Trimming took 4 bases from V and 6 from J, leaving 19 bases between them. This CDR3 spans 15 amino acids. The CDR3 DNA follows: TGTGCTAGTGGTTCGCAGACAGGCCAAGGAGGCGAGCAGTACTTC. Encoded protein: CASGSQTGQGGEQYF.

V usage is TRBV11-2 and J usage is TRBJ2-7; D gene uncertain. The V end lost 2 bases, the J end lost 1 base, and 9 bases lay between the germline ends. Germline V gene lookup returns CDR1 SGHAT and CDR2 FQNNGV. CDR3 length: 14 residues. The CDR3: CASSLIGGSYEQYF. The CDR3 coding sequence is TGTGCCAGCAGCTTAATCGGCGGTTCCTACGAGCAGTACTTC.

The chain has TRBV11-1 and TRBJ2-7; 8 positions agree with TRBD1. CDR3 length: 15 residues. Trimming removed 2 bases from V and 3 bases from J; junction bases left unmatched: 6. CDR1 is SGHAT, CDR2 FQDESV, per germline (reference sequence). The CDR3 DNA sequence: TGTGCCAGCAGCTTATTGGGACAGGCATTCTACGAGCAGTACTTC. It codes for CASSLLGQAFYEQYF.

This chain joins TRBV10-3 and TRBJ2-7, with D perhaps matching TRBD1 or TRBD2 (5 bases each). Trimming stripped 8 bases from V and 5 bases from J, with 13 bases between. CDR1 is ENHRY, CDR2 SYGVKD, per germline. This CDR3 has 12 amino acids. The CDR3 reads CAIAREPDEQYF. For the CDR3, the DNA is TGTGCCATCGCCAGGGAGCCGGACGAGCAGTACTTC.

J is TRBJ2-2 and V is TRBV6-6, with D possibly TRBD1 on 6 matching bases. CDR3 length equals 15 residues. Germline V gives CDR1 MNHNY, CDR2 SVGAGI (reference sequence). The germline V and J ends were trimmed by 4 bases and 0 bases, with 9 bases remaining between them. This chain's CDR3 is CASSWTVTNTGELFF. The CDR3 bases are TGTGCCAGCAGTTGGACAGTTACGAACACCGGGGAGCTGTTTTTT.

The genes are TRBV4-1 and TRBJ2-1; D is uncertain. The CDR3 is 17 residues long. Looked up from germline, CDR1 is MGHRA and CDR2 is YSYEKL. V lost 0 bases, J lost 0 bases, and 12 bases lay in between. The CDR3 protein is CASSQDHSRSSYNEQFF. As DNA, the CDR3 is TGCGCCAGCAGCCAAGATCACAGCAGGAGCTCCTACAATGAGCAGTTCTTC.

V is TRBV5-5 and J is TRBJ2-3; D not resolved. V was pared by 4 bases and J by 8 bases, with 17 bases between. Germline-derived CDR1 and CDR2 are SGHKS and YYEKEE (reference sequence). This CDR3 has 14 amino acids. This chain's CDR3 is CASSPPVAPTTQYF. The DNA of the CDR3 is TGTGCCAGCAGCCCCCCGGTGGCCCCCACTACGCAGTATTTT.

CDR3 sequence reads: CATSREKGGSYNEQFF. As DNA, the CDR3 is TGTGCCACCAGCAGAGAAAAGGGGGGCTCCTACAATGAGCAGTTCTTC. The rearrangement joins TRBV15 to TRBJ2-1; the D gene could be TRBD1 or TRBD2 (6 bases each). Germline CDR1 is LNHNV and CDR2 is YYDKDF (reference sequence). The CDR3 sequence is 16 residues long. Trimming left V 0 bases short and J 0 bases short, with 9 bases between. Full variable domain (missing parts from reference TRBV15 and TRBJ2-1): DAMVIQNPRYQVTQFGKPVTLSCSQTLNHNVMYWYQQKSSQAPKLLFHYYDKDFNNEADTPDNFQSRRPNTSFCFLDIRSPGLGDTAMYLCATSREKGGSYNEQFFGPGTRLTVL.

This clone was counted once. The rearrangement links TRBV10-1 to TRBJ2-3, with D possibly TRBD2 on 6 matching bases. CDR3 length: 15 amino acids. V was shortened by 4 bases and J by 8 bases, with 19 bases between the two germline ends. Looked up from germline, CDR1 is WNHNN and CDR2 is SYGVQD (reference sequence). DNA of the CDR3: TGCGCCAGCAGTGGGGACTTTACTAGGGGTCTTACGCAGTATTTT. Its translation: CASSGDFTRGLTQYF.

This chain links TRBV2 with TRBJ1-1; D is perhaps TRBD1 (6 bases). The CDR3 covers 13 residues. V shed 4 bases and J shed 6 bases, with 12 bases lying between them. Germline assignment: CDR1 SNHLY and CDR2 FYNNEI. Here the CDR3 reads CASSGGTRSEAFF. CDR3 nucleotide sequence: TGTGCCAGCAGTGGGGGGACAAGGTCTGAAGCTTTCTTT.